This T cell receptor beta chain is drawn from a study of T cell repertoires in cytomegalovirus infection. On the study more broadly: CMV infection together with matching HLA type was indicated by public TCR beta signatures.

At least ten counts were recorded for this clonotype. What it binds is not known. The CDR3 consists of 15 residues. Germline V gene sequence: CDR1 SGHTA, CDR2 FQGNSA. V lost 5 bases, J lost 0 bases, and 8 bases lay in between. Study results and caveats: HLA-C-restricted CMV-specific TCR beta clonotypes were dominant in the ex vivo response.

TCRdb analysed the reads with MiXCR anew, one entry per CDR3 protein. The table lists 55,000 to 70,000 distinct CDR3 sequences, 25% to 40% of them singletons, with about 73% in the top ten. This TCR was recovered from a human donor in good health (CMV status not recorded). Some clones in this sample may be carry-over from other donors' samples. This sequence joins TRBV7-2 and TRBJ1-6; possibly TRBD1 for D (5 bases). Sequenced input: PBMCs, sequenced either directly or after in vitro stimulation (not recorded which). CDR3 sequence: CASSPGSSYNSPLHF. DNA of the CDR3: TGTGCCAGCAGCCCAGGGAGCTCCTATAATTCACCCCTCCACTTT.